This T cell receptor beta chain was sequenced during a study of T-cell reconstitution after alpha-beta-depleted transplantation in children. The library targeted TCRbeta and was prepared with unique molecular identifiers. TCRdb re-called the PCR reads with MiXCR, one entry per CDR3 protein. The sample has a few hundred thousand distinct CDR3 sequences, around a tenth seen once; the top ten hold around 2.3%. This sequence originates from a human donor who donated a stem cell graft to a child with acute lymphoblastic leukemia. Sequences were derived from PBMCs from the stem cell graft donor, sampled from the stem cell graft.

The CDR3 region has the DNA TGTGCCACCAGTGATTTGAGGACAGTCGACAATGAGCAGTTCTTC. Translated: CATSDLRTVDNEQFF. The chain couples TRBV24-1 to TRBJ2-1; a weak D match, TRBD1 (6 bases). CDR1 and CDR2 (germline): KGHDR, SFDVKD. The CDR3 sequence is 15 residues long. Trimming left V 0 bases short and J 5 bases short, with 10 bases between.